A single sample is the source of the 8 T cell receptor beta chains below, sequenced in a study of T cells expressing NK-cell markers. From its re-call of the 5' RACE reads, TCRdb lists each CDR3 protein once, without DNA. Its table lists about 440,000 distinct CDR3 sequences. Sequenced material: blood T cells: a sorted CD56 or NKG2C T cell subset, CD4+ or CD8+ T cells, or bulk PBMC T cells (not recorded which). The receptor set was obtained from a woman aged 18 to 75 in good health.

The rearrangement links TRBV9 to TRBJ2-5; TCRdb's D call, TRBD1, is unchecked because there is no DNA. The CDR3 has 14 residues. CDR1 is SGDLS and CDR2 is YYNGEE in the germline V gene. CDR3 in amino acids: CASTPGWTQETQYF.

V is TRBV7-9 and J is TRBJ1-2; the TCRdb call, TRBD1, lacks DNA for checking. Germline CDR1 SEHNR, CDR2 FQNEAQ (reference sequence). The CDR3 length is 15 residues. CDR3 protein: CASSLRDRGRVGYTF.

This chain links TRBV12-3 or TRBV12-4 with TRBJ1-2. This CDR3 has 13 amino acids. Here the CDR3 reads CASSFQSDYGYTF.

The rearrangement joins TRBV20-1 to TRBJ2-3; TCRdb proposes TRBD1, but this gene call is untestable without DNA. The CDR3 covers 14 residues. The germline gives CDR1 DFQATT, CDR2 SNEGSKA (reference sequence). CDR3 loop: CSAPGTASTDTQYF.

The rearrangement joins TRBV11-1 to TRBJ2-6; TCRdb selects TRBD1, and the lack of DNA leaves this call unchecked. CDR1 and CDR2 (germline): SGHAT, FQDESV (reference sequence). There are 21 residues in the CDR3. This chain's CDR3 is CASSLNWGAGQVPSGANVLTF.

V gene TRBV12-3 or TRBV12-4 combines with J gene TRBJ2-4; TCRdb designates TRBD2, a call that cannot be tested without DNA. The CDR3 runs to 15 residues. This CDR3 is CASAAAGWAKNIQYF.

The rearrangement links TRBV7-2 to TRBJ1-2. CDR1 and CDR2 from the germline V gene are SGHTA and FQGNSA. The CDR3 contains 13 residues. The CDR3 region is CASSFRQNYGYTF.

The V call is TRBV12-3 or TRBV12-4, the J call TRBJ2-1; TCRdb outputs TRBD2, but without DNA this stays unchecked. The CDR3 spans 13 residues. CDR3: CASGGPPYNEQFF.